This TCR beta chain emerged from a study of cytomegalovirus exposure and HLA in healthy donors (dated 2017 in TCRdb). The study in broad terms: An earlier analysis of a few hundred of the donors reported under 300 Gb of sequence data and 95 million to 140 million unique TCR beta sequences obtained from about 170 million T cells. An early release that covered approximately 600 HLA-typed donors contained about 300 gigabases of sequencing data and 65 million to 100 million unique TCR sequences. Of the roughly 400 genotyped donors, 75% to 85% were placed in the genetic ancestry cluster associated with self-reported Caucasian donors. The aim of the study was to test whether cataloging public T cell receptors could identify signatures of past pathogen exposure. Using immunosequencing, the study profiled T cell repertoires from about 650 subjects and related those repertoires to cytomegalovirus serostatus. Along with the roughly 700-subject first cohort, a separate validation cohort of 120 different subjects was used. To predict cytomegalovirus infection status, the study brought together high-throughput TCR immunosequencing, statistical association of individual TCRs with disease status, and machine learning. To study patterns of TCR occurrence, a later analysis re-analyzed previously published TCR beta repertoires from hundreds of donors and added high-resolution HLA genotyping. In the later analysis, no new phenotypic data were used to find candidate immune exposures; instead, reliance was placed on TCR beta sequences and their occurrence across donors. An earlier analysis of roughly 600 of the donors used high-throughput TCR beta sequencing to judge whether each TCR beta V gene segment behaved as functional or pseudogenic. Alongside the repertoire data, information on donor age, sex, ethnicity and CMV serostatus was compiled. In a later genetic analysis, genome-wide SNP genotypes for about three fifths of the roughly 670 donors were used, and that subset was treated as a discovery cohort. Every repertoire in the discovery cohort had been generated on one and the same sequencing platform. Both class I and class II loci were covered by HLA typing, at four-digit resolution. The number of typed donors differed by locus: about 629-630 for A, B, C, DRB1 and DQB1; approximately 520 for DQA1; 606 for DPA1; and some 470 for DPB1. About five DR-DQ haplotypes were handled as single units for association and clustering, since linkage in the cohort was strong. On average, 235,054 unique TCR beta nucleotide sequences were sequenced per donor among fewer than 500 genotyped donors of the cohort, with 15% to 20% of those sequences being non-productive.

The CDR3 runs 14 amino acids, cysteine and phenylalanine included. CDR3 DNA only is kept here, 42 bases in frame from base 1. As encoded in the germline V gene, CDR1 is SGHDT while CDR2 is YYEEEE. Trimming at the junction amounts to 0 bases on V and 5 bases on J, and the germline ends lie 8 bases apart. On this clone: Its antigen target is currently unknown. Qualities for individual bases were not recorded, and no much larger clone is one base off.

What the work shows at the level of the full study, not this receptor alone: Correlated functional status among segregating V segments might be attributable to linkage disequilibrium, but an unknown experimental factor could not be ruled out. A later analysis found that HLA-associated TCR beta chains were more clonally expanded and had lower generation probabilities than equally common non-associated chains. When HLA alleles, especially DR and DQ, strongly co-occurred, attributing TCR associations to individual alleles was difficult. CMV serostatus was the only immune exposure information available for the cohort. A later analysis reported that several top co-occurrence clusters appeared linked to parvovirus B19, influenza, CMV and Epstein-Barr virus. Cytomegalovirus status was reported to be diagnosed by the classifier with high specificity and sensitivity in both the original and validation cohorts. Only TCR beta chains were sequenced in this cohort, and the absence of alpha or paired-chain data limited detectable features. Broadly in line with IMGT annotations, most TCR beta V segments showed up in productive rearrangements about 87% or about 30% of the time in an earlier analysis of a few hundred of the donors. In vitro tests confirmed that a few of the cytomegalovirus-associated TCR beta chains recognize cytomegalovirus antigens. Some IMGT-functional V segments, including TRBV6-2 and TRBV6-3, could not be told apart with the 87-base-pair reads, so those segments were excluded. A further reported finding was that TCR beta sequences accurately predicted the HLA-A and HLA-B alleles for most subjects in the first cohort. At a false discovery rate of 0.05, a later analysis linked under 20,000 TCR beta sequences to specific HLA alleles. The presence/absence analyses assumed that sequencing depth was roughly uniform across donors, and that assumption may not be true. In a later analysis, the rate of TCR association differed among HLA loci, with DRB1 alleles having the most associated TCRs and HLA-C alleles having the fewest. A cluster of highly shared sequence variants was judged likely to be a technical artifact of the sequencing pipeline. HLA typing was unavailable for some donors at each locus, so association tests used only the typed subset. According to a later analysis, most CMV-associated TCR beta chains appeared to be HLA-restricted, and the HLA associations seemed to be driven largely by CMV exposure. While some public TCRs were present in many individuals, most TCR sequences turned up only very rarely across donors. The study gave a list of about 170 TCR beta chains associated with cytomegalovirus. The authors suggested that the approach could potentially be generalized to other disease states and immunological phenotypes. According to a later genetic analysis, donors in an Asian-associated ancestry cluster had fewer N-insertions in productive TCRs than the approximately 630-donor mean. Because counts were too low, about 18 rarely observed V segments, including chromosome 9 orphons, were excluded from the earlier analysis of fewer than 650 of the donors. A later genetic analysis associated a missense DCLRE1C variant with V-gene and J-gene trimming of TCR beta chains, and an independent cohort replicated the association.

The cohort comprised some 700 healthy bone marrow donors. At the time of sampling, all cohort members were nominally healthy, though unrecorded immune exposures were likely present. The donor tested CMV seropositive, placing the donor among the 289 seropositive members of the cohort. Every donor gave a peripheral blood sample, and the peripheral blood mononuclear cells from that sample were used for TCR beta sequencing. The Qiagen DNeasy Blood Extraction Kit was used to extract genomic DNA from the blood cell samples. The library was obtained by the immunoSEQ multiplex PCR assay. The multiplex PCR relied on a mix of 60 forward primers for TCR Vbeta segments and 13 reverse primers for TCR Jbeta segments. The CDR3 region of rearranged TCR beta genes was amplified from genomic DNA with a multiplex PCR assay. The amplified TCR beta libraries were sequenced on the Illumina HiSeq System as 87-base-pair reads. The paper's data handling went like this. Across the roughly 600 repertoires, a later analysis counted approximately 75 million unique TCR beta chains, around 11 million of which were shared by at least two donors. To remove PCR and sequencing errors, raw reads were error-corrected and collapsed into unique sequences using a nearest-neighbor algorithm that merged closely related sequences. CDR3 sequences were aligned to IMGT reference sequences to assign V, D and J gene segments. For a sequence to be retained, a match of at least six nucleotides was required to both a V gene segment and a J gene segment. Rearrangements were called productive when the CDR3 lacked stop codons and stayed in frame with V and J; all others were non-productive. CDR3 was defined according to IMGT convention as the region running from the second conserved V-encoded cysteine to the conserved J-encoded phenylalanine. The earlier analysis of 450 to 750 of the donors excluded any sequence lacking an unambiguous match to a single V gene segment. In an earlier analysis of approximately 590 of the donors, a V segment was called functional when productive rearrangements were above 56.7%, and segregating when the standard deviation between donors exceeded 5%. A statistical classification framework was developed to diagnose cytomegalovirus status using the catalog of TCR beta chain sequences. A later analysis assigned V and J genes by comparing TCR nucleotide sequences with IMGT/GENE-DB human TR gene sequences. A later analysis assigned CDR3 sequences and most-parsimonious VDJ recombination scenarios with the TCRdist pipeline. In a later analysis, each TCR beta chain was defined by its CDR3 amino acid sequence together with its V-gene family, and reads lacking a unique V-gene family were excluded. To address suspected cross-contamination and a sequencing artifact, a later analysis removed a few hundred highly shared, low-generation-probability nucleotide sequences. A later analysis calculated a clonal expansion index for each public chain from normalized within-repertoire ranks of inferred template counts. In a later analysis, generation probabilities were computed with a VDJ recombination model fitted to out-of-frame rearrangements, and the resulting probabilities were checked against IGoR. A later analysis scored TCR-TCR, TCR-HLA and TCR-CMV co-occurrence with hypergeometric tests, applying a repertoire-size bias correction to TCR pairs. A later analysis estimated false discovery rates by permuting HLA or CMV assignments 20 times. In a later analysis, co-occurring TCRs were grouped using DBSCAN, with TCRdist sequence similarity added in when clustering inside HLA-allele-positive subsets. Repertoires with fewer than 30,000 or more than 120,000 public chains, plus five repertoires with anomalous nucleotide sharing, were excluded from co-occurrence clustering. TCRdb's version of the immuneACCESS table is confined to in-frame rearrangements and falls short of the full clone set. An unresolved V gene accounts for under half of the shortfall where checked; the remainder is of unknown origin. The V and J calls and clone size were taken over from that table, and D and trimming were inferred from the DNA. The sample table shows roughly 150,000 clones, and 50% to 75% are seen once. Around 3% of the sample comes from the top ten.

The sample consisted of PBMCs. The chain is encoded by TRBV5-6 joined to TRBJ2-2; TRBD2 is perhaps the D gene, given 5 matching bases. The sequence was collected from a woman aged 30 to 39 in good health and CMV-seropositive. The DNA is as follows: TGTGCCAGCAGCTTGGGGACTGGGACCGGGGAGCTGTTTTTT. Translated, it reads CASSLGTGTGELFF.